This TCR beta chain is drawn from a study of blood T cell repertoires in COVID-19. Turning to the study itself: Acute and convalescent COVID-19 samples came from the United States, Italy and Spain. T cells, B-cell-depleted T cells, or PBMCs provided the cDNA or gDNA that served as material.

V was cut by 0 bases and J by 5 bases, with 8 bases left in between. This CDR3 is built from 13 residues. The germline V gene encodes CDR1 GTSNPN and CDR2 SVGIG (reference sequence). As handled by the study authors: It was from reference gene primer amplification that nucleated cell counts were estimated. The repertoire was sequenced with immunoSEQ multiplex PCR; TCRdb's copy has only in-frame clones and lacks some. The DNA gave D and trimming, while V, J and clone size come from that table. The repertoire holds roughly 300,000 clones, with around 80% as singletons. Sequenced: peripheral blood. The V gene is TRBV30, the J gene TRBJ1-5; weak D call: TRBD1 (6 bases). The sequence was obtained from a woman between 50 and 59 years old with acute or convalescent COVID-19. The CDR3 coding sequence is TGTGCCTGGAGTGTAAACAGGGATCAGCCCCAGCATTTT. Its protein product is CAWSVNRDQPQHF.